The sequence of this T cell receptor beta chain was determined in a study of blood T cell repertoires in COVID-19. Across the study: T cells, B-cell-depleted T cells, or PBMCs provided the cDNA or gDNA that served as material.

V dropped 3 bases and J dropped 8; count of bases not matched to a gene: 10. Per germline, CDR1 SNHLY and CDR2 FYNNEI. The CDR3 is 16 amino acids. Produced via immunoSEQ multiplex PCR; TCRdb's table is partial and in-frame only. The sample has fewer than 350,000 clones, around 89% seen once. This TCR was recovered from a woman aged 30 to 39 with acute COVID-19. This chain uses TRBV2 with TRBJ2-1; 10 bases map to TRBD1. The sequenced sample consisted of PBMCs or T cells enriched from blood (not recorded which). CDR3 region: CASSERGQGMLDEQFF. In nucleotides, the CDR3 is TGTGCCAGCAGTGAGCGGGGACAGGGGATGTTGGATGAGCAGTTCTTC.